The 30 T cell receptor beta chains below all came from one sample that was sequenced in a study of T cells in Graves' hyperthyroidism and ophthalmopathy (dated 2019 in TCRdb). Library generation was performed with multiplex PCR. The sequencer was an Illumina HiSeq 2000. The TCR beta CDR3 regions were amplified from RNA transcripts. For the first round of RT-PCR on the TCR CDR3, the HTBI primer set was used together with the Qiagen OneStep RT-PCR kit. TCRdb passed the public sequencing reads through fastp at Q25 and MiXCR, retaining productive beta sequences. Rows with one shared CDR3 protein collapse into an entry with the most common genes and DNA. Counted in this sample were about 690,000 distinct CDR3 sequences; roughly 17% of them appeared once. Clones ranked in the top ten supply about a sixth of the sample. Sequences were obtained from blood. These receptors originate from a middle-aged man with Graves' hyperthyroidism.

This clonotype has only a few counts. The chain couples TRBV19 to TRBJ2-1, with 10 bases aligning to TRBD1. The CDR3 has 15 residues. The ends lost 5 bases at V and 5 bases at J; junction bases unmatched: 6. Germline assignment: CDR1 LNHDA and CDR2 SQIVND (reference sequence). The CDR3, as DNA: TGTGCCAGTAGTCCCGACAGGGGGCGGGACAATGAGCAGTTCTTC. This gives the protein CASSPDRGRDNEQFF.

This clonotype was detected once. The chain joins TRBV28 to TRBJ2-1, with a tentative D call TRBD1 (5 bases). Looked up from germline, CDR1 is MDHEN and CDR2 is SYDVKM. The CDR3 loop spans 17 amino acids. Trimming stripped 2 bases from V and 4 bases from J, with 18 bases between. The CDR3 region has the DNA TGTGCCAGCAGTTTACGGCCCACGGTGGGGCGTTACAATGAGCAGTTCTTC. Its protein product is CASSLRPTVGRYNEQFF.

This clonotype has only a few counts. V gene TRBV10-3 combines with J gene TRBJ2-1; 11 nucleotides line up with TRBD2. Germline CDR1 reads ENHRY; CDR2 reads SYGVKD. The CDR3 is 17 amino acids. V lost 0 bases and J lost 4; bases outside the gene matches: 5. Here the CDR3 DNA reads TGTGCCATCAGTGAGTCGGTAGCGGGAGGGCCTTACAATGAGCAGTTCTTC. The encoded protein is CAISESVAGGPYNEQFF.

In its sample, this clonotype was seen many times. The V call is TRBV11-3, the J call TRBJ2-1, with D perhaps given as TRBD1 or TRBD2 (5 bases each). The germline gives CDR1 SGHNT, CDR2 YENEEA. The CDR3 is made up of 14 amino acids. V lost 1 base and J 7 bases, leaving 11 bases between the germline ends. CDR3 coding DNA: TGTGCCAGCAGCTTAGGTGGGGGTTTGAATGAGCAGTTCTTC. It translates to CASSLGGGLNEQFF.

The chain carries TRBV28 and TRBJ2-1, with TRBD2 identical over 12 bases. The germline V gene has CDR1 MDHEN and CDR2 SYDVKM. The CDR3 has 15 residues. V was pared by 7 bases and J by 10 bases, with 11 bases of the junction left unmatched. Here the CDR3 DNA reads TGTGCCAGCACGACTAGCGGGAGAAAAGGGCGGGAGCAGTTCTTC. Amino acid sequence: CASTTSGRKGREQFF.

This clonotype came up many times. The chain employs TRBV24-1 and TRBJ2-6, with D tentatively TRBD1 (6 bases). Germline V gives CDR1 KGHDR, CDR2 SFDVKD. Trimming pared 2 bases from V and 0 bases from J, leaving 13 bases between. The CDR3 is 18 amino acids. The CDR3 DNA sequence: TGTGCCACCAGTGATTCCGAATTCAGGGGCTCTGGGGCCAACGTCCTGACTTTC. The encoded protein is CATSDSEFRGSGANVLTF.

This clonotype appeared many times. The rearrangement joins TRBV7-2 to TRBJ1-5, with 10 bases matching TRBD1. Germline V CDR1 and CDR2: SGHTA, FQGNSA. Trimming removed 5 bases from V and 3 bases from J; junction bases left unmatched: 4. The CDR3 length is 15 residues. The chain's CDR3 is CASSPRQGANQPQHF. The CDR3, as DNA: TGTGCCAGCAGCCCGAGACAGGGGGCCAATCAGCCCCAGCATTTT.

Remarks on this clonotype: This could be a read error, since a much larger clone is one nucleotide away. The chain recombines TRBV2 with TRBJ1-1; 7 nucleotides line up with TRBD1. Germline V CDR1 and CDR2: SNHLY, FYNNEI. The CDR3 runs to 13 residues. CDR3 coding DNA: TGTGCCGGCAGTGACACAGGGGTTACTGAAGCTTTCTTT. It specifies CAGSDTGVTEAFF.

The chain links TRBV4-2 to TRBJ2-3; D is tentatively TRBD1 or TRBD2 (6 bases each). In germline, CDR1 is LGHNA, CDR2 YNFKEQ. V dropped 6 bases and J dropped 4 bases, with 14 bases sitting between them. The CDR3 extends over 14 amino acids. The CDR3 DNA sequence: TGTGCCAGCAGGAGGGGGGAGGTGGCAGATACGCAGTATTTT. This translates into CASRRGEVADTQYF.

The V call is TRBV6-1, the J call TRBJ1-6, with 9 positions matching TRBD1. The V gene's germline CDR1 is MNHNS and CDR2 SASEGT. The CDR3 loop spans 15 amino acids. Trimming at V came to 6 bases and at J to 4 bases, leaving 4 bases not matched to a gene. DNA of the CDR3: TGTGCCAGCAGAGCGGACAGGGGTTATAATTCACCCCTCCACTTT. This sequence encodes CASRADRGYNSPLHF.

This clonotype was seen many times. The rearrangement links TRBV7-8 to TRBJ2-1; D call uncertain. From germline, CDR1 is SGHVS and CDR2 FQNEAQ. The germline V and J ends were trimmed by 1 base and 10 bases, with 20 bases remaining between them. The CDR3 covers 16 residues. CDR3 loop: CASSLVGTTGLLEQFF. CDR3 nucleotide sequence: TGTGCCAGCAGCTTAGTAGGTACCACCGGGTTACTCGAGCAGTTCTTC. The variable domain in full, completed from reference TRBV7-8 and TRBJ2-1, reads GAGVSQSPRYKVAKRGQDVALRCDPISGHVSLFWYQQALGQGPEFLTYFQNEAQLDKSGLPSDRFFAERPEGSVSTLKIQRTQQEDSAVYLCASSLVGTTGLLEQFFGPGTRLTVL.

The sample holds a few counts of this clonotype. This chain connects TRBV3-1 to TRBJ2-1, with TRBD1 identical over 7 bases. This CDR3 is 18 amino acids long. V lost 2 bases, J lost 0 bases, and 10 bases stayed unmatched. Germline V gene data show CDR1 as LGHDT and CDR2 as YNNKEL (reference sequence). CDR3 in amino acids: CASSQRQGEGSSYNEQFF. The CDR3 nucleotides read TGTGCCAGCAGCCAACGACAGGGTGAGGGATCCTCCTACAATGAGCAGTTCTTC.

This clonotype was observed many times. The CDR3 loop is CASSQAVWETEAFF. The CDR3 DNA reads TGTGCCAGCAGCCAAGCGGTATGGGAAACTGAAGCTTTCTTT. V and J are TRBV3-1 and TRBJ1-1; D is ambiguous. Per the germline V gene, CDR1 is LGHDT and CDR2 is YNNKEL (reference sequence). With 1 base removed from V and 5 bases from J, the gap between germline ends came to 11 bases. CDR3 length: 14 amino acids.

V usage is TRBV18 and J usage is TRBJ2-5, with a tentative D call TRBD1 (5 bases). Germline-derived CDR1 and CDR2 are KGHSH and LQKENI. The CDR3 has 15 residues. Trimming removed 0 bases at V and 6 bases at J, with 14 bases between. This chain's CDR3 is CASSPPVGAQQTQYF. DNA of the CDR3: TGTGCCAGCTCACCACCGGTAGGGGCACAACAGACCCAGTACTTC. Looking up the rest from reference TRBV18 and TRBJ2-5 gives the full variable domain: NAGVMQNPRHLVRRRGQEARLRCSPMKGHSHVYWYRQLPEEGLKFMVYLQKENIIDESGMPKERFSAEFPKEGPSILRIQQVVRGDSAAYFCASSPPVGAQQTQYFGPGTRLLVL.

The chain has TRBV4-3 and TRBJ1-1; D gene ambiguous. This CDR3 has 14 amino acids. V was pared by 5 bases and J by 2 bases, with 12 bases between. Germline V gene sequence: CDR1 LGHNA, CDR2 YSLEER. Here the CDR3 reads CASSWEGPNTEAFF. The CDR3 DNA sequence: TGCGCCAGCAGCTGGGAAGGTCCCAACACTGAAGCTTTCTTT.

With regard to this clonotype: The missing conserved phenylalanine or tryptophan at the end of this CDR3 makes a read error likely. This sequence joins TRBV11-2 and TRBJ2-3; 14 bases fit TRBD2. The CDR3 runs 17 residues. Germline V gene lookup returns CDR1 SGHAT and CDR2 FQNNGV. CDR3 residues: CDSRGTSGGSSTDTQYL. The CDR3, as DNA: TGTGACAGCAGAGGGACTAGCGGGGGCTCTAGCACAGATACGCAGTATTTA.

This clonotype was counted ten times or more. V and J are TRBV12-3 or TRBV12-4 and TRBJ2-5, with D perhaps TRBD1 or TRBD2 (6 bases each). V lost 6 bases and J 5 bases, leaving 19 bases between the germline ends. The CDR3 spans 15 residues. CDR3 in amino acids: CASSRGLGGGETQYF. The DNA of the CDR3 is TGTGCCAGCAGCCGGGGACTTGGGGGCGGGGAGACCCAGTACTTC.

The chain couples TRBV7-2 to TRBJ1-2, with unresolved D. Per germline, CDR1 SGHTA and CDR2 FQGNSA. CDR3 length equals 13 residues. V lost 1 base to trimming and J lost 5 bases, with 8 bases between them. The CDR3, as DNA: TGTGCCAGCAGCTTAGTACGGCAATATGGCTACACCTTC. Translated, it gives CASSLVRQYGYTF.

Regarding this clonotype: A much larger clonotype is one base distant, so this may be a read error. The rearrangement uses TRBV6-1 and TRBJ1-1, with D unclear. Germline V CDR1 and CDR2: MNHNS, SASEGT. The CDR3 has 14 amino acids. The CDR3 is CASSEARWNTEALF. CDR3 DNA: TGTGCCAGCAGTGAAGCGAGGTGGAACACTGAAGCTCTCTTT.

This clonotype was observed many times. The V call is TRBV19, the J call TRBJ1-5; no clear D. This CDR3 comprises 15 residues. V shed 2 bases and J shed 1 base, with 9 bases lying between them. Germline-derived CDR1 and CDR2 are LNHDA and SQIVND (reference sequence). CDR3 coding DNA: TGTGCCAGTAGTATATTCGACAAAAGCAATCAGCCCCAGCATTTT. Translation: CASSIFDKSNQPQHF.

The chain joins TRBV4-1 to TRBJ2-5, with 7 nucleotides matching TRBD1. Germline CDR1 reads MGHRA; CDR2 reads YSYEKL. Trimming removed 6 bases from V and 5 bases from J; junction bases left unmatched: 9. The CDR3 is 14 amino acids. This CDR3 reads CASRGTAWEETQYF. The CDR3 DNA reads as TGCGCCAGCAGGGGGACAGCTTGGGAGGAGACCCAGTACTTC.

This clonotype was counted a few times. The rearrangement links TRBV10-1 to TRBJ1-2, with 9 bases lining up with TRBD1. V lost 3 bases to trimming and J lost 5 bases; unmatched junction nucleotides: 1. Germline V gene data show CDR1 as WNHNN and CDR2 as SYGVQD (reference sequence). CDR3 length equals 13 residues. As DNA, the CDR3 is TGCGCCAGCAGTGAAGGGACAGGGTATGGCTACACCTTC. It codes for CASSEGTGYGYTF.

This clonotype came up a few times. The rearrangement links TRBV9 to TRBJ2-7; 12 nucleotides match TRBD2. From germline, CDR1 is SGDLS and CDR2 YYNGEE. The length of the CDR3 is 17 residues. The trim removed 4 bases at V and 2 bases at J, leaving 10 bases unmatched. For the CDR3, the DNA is TGTGCCAGCAGCCCCGGTTCTAGCGGGAGGGGACCCTACGAGCAGTACTTC. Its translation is CASSPGSSGRGPYEQYF. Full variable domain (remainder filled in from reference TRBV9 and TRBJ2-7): DSGVTQTPKHLITATGQRVTLRCSPRSGDLSVYWYQQSLDQGLQFLIQYYNGEERAKGNILERFSAQQFPDLHSELNLSSLELGDSALYFCASSPGSSGRGPYEQYFGPGTRLTVT.

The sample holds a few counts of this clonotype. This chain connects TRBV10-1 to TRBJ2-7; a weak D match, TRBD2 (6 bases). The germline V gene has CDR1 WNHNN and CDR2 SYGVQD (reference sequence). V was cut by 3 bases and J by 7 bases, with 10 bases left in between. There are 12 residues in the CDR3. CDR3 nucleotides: TGCGCCAGCAGTGAAGGGACTCGAGAGCAGTACTTC. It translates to CASSEGTREQYF.

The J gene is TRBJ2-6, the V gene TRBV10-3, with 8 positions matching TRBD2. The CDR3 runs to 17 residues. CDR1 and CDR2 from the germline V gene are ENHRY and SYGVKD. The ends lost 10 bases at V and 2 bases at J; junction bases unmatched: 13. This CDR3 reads CASFSGVYVTGANVLTF. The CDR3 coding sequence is TGTGCCAGCTTTAGCGGGGTGTATGTAACTGGGGCCAACGTCCTGACTTTC.

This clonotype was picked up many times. The CDR3 here is CASRYRDSYEQYF. The CDR3 nucleotides are TGTGCCAGCAGGTACCGGGACAGCTACGAGCAGTACTTC. J is TRBJ2-7 and V is TRBV6-1, with 7 bases aligning to TRBD1. CDR3 length: 13 amino acids. Per germline, CDR1 MNHNS and CDR2 SASEGT. Trimming took 6 bases from V and 3 from J; bases not matched to a gene: 5.

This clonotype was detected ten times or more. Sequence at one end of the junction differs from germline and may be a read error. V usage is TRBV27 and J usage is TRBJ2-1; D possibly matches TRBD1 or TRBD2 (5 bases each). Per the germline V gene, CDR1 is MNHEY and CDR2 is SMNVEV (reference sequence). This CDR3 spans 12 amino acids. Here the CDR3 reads CSSGAMRGEQFF. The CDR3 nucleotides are TGTTCCAGCGGTGCAATGAGGGGTGAGCAGTTCTTC.

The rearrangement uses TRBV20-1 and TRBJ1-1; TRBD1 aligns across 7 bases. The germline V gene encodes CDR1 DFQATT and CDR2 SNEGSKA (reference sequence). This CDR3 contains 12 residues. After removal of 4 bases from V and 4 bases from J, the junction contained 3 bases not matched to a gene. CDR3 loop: CSAKQGSTEAFF. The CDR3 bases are TGCAGTGCTAAACAGGGGTCCACTGAAGCTTTCTTT.

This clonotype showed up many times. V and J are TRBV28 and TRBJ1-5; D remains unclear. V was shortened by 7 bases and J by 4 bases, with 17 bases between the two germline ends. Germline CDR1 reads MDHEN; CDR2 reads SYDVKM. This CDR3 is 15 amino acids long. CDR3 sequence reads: CASIPLRTENQPQHF. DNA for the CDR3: TGTGCCAGCATCCCCTTAAGGACGGAGAATCAGCCCCAGCATTTT.

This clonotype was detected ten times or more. CDR3 region: CATKATGVQETQYF. The CDR3 DNA sequence: TGTGCCACAAAAGCTACCGGGGTCCAAGAGACCCAGTACTTC. The rearrangement uses TRBV24-1 and TRBJ2-5; maybe TRBD2 (5 bases). Germline V gene data show CDR1 as KGHDR and CDR2 as SFDVKD. The CDR3 consists of 14 residues. The V gene lost 10 bases and the J gene lost 1 base, with 15 bases spanning the gap.